The clone carrying this T cell receptor (beta chain) turned up a few times. What it binds is unknown. This specimen comes from a study of beta chain features in type 1 diabetes. Findings of the study overall: Reduced insertions and increased deletions marked VDJ junctions in type 1 diabetes patients.

Expressed TCRB transcripts were sequenced because the isolated RNA had all been reverse transcribed beforehand. Generated by immunoSEQ multiplex PCR, the TCRdb table keeps only in-frame clones and is missing some. The data contain under 550,000 clones, about an eighth of them seen just once; the ten biggest clones take up more than 0.045%. CDR1 is SEHNR and CDR2 is FQNEAQ in the germline V gene (reference sequence). The CDR3 is 15 residues long. J gave up 3 bases and V 5 bases, and 3 bases lay outside the gene matches. The chain combines TRBV7-9 with TRBJ1-6, with 8 positions matching TRBD1. Material: naive CD4+ T cells from blood. The sequence derives from a woman younger than 35 in good health. The CDR3 DNA reads TGTGCCAGCAGCCCTACAGGGGGCTATAATTCACCCCTCCACTTT. As protein: CASSPTGGYNSPLHF. The whole variable domain, filled in from reference TRBV7-9 and TRBJ1-6, reads DTGVSQNPRHKITKRGQNVTFRCDPISEHNRLYWYRQTLGQGPEFLTYFQNEAQLEKSRLLSDRFSAERPKGSFSTLEIQRTEQGDSAMYLCASSPTGGYNSPLHFGNGTRLTVT.